The next 20 T cell receptor beta chains were all read from a single sample in a study of CXCR3-negative and CXCR3-positive naive CD8 T cells. UMI labels and 5' RACE were used to prepare the TRB cDNA libraries. TCRdb reprocessed the 5' RACE reads and reports one entry per CDR3 protein, with no DNA. The data show roughly 6,000 distinct CDR3 sequences, and the top ten clones hold about 2%. The sample taken for sequencing was naive CXCR3- CD8+ T cells from blood. Subset indicated: CD45RO-CCR7+CD27+CD95- naive CD8+ T cells lacking CXCR3 (TNR3-). Every receptor here comes from a human donor in good health. Some clones in this sample may be carry-over from other donors' samples.

The chain recombines TRBV13 with TRBJ2-7; lacking DNA, the TRBD1 call made by TCRdb goes unchecked. The CDR3 consists of 15 residues. Germline-derived CDR1 and CDR2 are PRHDT and FYEKMQ (reference sequence). This chain's CDR3 is CASSPWTGGLNEQYF.

This clonotype is identified as medium-sized from frequency. The V gene is TRBV15, the J gene TRBJ1-1; TCRdb lists TRBD1, though no DNA is available to test this call. The germline CDR1 and CDR2 sequences are LNHNV and YYDKDF (reference sequence). This CDR3 region has 11 residues. The chain's CDR3 is CATSREGGRYF.

This chain connects TRBV27 to TRBJ1-2; the D call of TRBD1 rests on TCRdb alone, since no DNA is present to check it. Germline CDR1 is MNHEY and CDR2 is SMNVEV (reference sequence). The CDR3 runs 12 residues. CDR3 sequence reads: CASRATGYGYTF.

This chain connects TRBV6-2 or TRBV6-3 to TRBJ2-2; TCRdb proposes TRBD1, but this gene call is untestable without DNA. The CDR3 totals 14 residues. From germline, CDR1 is MNHEY and CDR2 SVGEGT. The CDR3 region is CASEPRLHTGELFF.

This chain joins TRBV7-9 and TRBJ1-1; no DNA is available, so the TRBD1 call from TCRdb remains unchecked. CDR3 length: 13 residues. From germline, CDR1 is SEHNR and CDR2 FQNEAQ (reference sequence). The CDR3 loop is CASSSTQGTEAFF.

By frequency, this clonotype is medium-sized. The J gene is TRBJ1-1, the V gene TRBV5-1. The CDR3 contains 17 residues. Germline assignment: CDR1 SGHRS and CDR2 YFSETQ. CDR3 sequence reads: CASSLYGTIRPNTEAFF.

V usage is TRBV6-5 and J usage is TRBJ1-1. The CDR3 is made up of 11 amino acids. The V gene's germline CDR1 is MNHEY and CDR2 SVGAGI. CDR3 loop: CASKRNTEAFF.

This clonotype is labeled medium-sized (0.01 to 0.1%) based on frequency. The chain employs TRBV5-1 and TRBJ2-1; TCRdb calls TRBD1, which cannot be checked without DNA. CDR3 length: 15 residues. Germline CDR1 reads SGHRS; CDR2 reads YFSETQ. The CDR3 loop is CASSLDPRANNEQFF.

The V and J genes are TRBV14 and TRBJ2-6; TCRdb selects TRBD1, and the lack of DNA leaves this call unchecked. CDR1 SGHDN and CDR2 FVKESK come from the germline V gene. The CDR3 runs 16 residues. CDR3 loop: CASSQGQFSGANVLTF.

The chain employs TRBV6-5 and TRBJ2-3; TCRdb selects TRBD2, and the lack of DNA leaves this call unchecked. Per germline, CDR1 MNHEY and CDR2 SVGAGI. The CDR3 extends over 16 amino acids. CDR3 region: CASSSELAGDTDTQYF.

The chain carries TRBV4-3 and TRBJ1-1. The CDR3 totals 14 residues. Germline V lookup: CDR1 LGHNA, CDR2 YSLEER. The CDR3 protein is CASSQAGTRTEAFF.

This clonotype is classed as medium-sized (0.01 to 0.1%) by frequency. This chain joins TRBV5-1 and TRBJ2-1; the D call of TRBD1 rests on TCRdb alone, since no DNA is present to check it. The CDR3 loop spans 14 amino acids. The germline gives CDR1 SGHRS, CDR2 YFSETQ. The CDR3 here is CASSLWTENNEQFF.

The V and J genes are TRBV5-6 and TRBJ2-5; TCRdb calls TRBD1, which cannot be checked without DNA. Germline V lookup: CDR1 SGHDT, CDR2 YYEEEE. The CDR3 covers 16 residues. This CDR3 is CASSGGIGRDKETQYF. Filled out from reference TRBV5-6 and TRBJ2-5, the complete variable domain reads DAGVTQSPTHLIKTRGQQVTLRCSPKSGHDTVSWYQQALGQGPQFIFQYYEEEERQRGNFPDRFSGHQFPNYSSELNVNALLLGDSALYLCASSGGIGRDKETQYFGPGTRLLVL.

V usage is TRBV6-2 or TRBV6-3 and J usage is TRBJ2-5; lacking DNA, the TRBD2 call made by TCRdb goes unchecked. Looked up from germline, CDR1 is MNHEY and CDR2 is SVGEGT. The CDR3 length is 15 residues. This chain's CDR3 is CTSSPGTRVQETQYF.

V usage is TRBV5-6 and J usage is TRBJ2-7; absent DNA, TCRdb's TRBD1 call cannot be checked. CDR1 SGHDT and CDR2 YYEEEE come from the germline V gene. The CDR3 length is 14 residues. The CDR3 is CASSWWDRAYEQYF.

V gene TRBV7-6 combines with J gene TRBJ2-1; the TCRdb call, TRBD2, lacks DNA for checking. This CDR3 spans 19 amino acids. Germline V CDR1 and CDR2: SGHVS, FNYEAQ. Here the CDR3 reads CASSQELIAGGYSYNEQFF.

This clonotype is classed as medium-sized by frequency. The rearrangement uses TRBV5-1 and TRBJ1-6; no DNA is available, so the TRBD1 call from TCRdb remains unchecked. This CDR3 has 14 residues. Germline V gives CDR1 SGHRS, CDR2 YFSETQ. The CDR3 is CASSHGTGNSPLHF. Supplemented by reference TRBV5-1 and TRBJ1-6, the full variable domain reads KAGVTQTPRYLIKTRGQQVTLSCSPISGHRSVSWYQQTPGQGLQFLFEYFSETQRNKGNFPGRFSGRQFSNSRSEMNVSTLELGDSALYLCASSHGTGNSPLHFGNGTRLTVT.

The V call is TRBV3-1, the J call TRBJ1-5. Germline V gene lookup returns CDR1 LGHDT and CDR2 YNNKEL (reference sequence). The CDR3 has 14 amino acids. The chain's CDR3 is CASSQDGSNQPQHF.

The chain recombines TRBV4-3 with TRBJ2-1. The CDR3 length is 14 residues. The germline gives CDR1 LGHNA, CDR2 YSLEER. This CDR3 is CASSQASSYNEQFF.

The chain combines TRBV29-1 with TRBJ2-7. This CDR3 spans 13 amino acids. Germline lookup yields CDR1 SQVTM and CDR2 ANQGSEA. The CDR3 loop is CSVVGLNYNEQFF.